This TCR beta chain was recovered during a study of T cell repertoires in cytomegalovirus infection (dated by TCRdb to about 2019). Turning to the overall study: Peptide stimulations targeted recently identified HLA-C-restricted CMV epitopes, whose presentation resists viral immunomodulation, together with well-studied HLA-B-restricted epitopes. Donor HLA type was relevant to the analysis, as public TCR beta signatures indicated carriage of CMV infection together with the matching HLA type.

These reads were obtained on an Illumina HiSeq 1500. TCRdb's own reprocessing of the public reads used fastp at Q25 and MiXCR and kept productive beta chains. Identical CDR3 proteins give one entry, which carries the most common genes and DNA. The sample table lists fewer than 650,000 distinct CDR3 sequences, 40% of them with a count of one. Together, the top ten hold 48% of the sample. Details on this clonotype: Its cognate antigen has yet to be identified. No clone much larger than this one lies a single base away; base qualities are absent.

Cut back by 8 bases and 2 bases, the V and J ends lie 11 bases apart. CDR1 and CDR2, looked up from the germline V gene, are SGHAT and FQNNGV. The CDR3 covers 13 residues, taking in both the cysteine and the phenylalanine. Only CDR3 DNA is held: 39 bases, read in frame from base 1. General conclusions and limits of the study: The ex vivo response was dominated by HLA-C-restricted CMV-specific TCR beta clonotypes, which also provided the single most frequent clonotype in two of eight donors. In both this cohort and an independent cohort of 350 or so donors, the cumulative frequency of public TCR beta family members distinguished carriers of CMV infection plus the relevant HLA type.

Reading the label with the study, this specimen's treatment or condition is: in vitro stimulation with specific CMV peptide epitopes to enrich CMV-specific T cells. Sequenced material: cultured PBMCs, taken from culture after CMV antigen stimulation. This receptor was identified in a human donor in good health (CMV status not recorded). Some clones in this sample may be carry-over from other donors' samples. The rearranged chain carries TRBV11-2 and TRBJ2-3; a confident D gene designation cannot be given. The DNA reads TGTGCCAGCTCTGGGATTATCACAGATACGCAGTATTTT. This sequence encodes CASSGIITDTQYF.